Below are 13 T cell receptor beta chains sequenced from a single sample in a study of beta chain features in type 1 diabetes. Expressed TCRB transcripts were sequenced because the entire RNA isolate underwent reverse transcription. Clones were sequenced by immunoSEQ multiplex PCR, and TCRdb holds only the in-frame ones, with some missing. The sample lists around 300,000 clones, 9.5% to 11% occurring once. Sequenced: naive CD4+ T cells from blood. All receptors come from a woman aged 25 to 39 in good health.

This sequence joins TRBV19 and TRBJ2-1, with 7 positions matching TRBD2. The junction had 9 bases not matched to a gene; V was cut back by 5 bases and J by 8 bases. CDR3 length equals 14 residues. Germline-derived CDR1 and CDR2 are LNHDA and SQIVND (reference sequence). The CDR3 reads CASSPQLAKDEQFF. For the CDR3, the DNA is TGTGCCAGTAGTCCTCAACTAGCGAAAGATGAGCAGTTCTTC.

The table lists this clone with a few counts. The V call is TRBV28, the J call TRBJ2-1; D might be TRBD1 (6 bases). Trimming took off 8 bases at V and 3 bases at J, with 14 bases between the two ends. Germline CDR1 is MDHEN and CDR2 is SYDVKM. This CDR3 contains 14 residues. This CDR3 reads CASVRDTNYNEQFF. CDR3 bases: TGTGCCAGCGTGAGGGACACCAACTACAATGAGCAGTTCTTC.

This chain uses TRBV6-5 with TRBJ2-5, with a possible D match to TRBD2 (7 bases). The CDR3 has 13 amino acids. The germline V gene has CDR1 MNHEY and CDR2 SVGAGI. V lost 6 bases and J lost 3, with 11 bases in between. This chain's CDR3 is CASRQGGKETQYF. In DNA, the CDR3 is TGTGCCAGCAGACAGGGAGGGAAAGAGACCCAGTACTTC.

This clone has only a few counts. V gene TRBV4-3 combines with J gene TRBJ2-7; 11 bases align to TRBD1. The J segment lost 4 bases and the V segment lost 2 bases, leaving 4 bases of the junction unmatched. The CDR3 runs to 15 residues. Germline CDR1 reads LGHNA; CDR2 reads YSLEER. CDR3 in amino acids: CASSQPGQGVYEQYF. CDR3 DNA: TGCGCCAGCAGCCAACCGGGACAGGGGGTTTACGAGCAGTACTTC.

This CDR3 reads CSVEETGAHGYTF. In nucleotides, the CDR3 is TGCAGCGTTGAAGAGACAGGGGCCCATGGCTACACCTTC. This chain joins TRBV29-1 and TRBJ1-2; TRBD1 agrees at 8 bases. This CDR3 spans 13 amino acids. The V and J ends lost 0 bases and 6 bases, in that order; junction bases with no gene match: 3. Germline V gene data show CDR1 as SQVTM and CDR2 as ANQGSEA.

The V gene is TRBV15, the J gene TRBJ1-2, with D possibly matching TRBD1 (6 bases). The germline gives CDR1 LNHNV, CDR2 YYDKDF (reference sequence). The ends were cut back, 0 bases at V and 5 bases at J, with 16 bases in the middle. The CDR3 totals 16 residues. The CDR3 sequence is CATSRDFAGTLYGYTF. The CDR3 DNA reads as TGTGCCACCAGCAGAGATTTCGCCGGGACATTGTATGGCTACACCTTC.

As DNA, the CDR3 is TGTGCCAGCAGTTACTCGCTGGGACTTAGCACAGATACGCAGTATTTT. Its protein product is CASSYSLGLSTDTQYF. This sequence joins TRBV6-5 and TRBJ2-3; D perhaps matches TRBD2 (6 bases). V was shortened by 0 bases and J by 0 bases, with 10 bases between the two germline ends. Germline CDR1 MNHEY, CDR2 SVGAGI. This CDR3 region has 16 residues.

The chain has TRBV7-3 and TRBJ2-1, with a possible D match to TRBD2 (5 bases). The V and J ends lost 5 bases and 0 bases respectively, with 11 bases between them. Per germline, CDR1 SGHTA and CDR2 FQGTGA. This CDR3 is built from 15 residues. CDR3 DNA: TGTGCCAGCAGCGTCGGACTCAGCTCCTACAATGAGCAGTTCTTC. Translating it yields CASSVGLSSYNEQFF.

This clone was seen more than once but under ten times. The CDR3 loop is CASSYNTRDTQYF. The CDR3 coding sequence is TGTGCCAGCAGCTACAACACCAGAGATACGCAGTATTTT. The chain carries TRBV7-3 and TRBJ2-3, with D unresolved. Germline V gives CDR1 SGHTA, CDR2 FQGTGA. The CDR3 has 13 residues. V was pared by 4 bases and J by 5 bases, with 10 bases between.

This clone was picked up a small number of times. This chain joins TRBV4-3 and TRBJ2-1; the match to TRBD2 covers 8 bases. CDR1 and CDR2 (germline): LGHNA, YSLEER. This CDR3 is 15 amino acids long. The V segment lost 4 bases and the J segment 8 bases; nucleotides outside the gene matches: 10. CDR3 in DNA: TGCGCCAGCAGCCCCGGGGGGGCCCCGACACATGAGCAGTTCTTC. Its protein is CASSPGGAPTHEQFF.

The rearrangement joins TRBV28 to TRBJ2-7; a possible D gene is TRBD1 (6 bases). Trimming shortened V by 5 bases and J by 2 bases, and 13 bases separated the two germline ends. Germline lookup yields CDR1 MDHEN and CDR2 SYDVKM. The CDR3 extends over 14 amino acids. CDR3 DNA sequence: TGTGCCAGCAGTCCCGGACAGAGCACCTACGAGCAGTACTTC. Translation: CASSPGQSTYEQYF.

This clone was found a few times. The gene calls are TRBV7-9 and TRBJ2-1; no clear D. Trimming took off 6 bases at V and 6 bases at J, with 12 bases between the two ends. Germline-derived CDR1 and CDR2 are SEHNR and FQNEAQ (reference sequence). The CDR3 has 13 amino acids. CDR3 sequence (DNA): TGTGCCAGCAGTTTGACTTCCAGCAATGAGCAGTTCTTC. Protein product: CASSLTSSNEQFF.

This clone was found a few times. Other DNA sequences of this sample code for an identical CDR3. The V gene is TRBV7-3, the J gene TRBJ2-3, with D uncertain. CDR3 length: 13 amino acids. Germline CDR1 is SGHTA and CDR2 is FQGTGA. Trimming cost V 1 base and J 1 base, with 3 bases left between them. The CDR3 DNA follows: TGTGCCAGCAGCTTAAGCGGCACAGATACGCAGTATTTT. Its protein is CASSLSGTDTQYF.